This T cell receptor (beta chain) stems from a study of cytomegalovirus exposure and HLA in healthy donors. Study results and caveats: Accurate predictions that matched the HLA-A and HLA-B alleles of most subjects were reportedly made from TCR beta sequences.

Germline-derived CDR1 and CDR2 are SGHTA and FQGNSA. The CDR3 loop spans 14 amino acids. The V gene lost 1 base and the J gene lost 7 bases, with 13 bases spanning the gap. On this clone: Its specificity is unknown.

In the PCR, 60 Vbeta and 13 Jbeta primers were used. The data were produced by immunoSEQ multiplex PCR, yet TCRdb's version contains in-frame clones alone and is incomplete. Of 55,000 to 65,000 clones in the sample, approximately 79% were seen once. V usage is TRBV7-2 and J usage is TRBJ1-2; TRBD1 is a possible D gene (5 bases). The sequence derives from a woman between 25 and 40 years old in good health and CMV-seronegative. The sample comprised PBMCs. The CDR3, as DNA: TGTGCCAGCAGCTTAGGTTCAGGGTCGCGTGGCTACACCTTC. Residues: CASSLGSGSRGYTF.